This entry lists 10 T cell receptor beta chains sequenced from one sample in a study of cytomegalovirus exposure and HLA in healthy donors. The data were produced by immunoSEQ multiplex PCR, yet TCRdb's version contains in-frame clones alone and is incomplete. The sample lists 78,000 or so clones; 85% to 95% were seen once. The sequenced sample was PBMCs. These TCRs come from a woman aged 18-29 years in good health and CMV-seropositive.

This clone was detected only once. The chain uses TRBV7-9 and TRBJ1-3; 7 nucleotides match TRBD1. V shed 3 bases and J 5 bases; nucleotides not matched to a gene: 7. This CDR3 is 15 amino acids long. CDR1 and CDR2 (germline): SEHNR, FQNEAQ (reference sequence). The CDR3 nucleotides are TGTGCCAGCAGCTTCACCGGGACAGCGCGAAACACCATATATTTT. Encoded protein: CASSFTGTARNTIYF.

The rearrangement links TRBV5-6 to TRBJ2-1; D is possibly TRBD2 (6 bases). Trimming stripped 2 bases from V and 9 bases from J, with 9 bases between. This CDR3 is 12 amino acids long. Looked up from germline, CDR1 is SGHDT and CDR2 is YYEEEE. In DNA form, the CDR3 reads TGTGCCAGCAGCTTACCCGGGGGTGAGCAGTTCTTC. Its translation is CASSLPGGEQFF.

The CDR3 reads CASTPEGATNEKLFF. The DNA of the CDR3 is TGTGCCAGCACCCCCGAGGGGGCAACTAATGAAAAACTGTTTTTT. V and J are TRBV7-2 and TRBJ1-4, with D tentatively TRBD1 (6 bases). Germline values: CDR1 SGHTA, CDR2 FQGNSA. V lost 7 bases and J lost 0, with 12 bases in between. The CDR3 length is 15 residues.

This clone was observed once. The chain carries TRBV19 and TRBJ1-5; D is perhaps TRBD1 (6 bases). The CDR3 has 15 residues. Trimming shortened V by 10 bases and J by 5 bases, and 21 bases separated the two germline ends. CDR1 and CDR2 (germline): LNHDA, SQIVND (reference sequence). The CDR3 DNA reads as TGTGCCAATATACGGTACAGGGTCCCCCATCAGCCCCAGCATTTT. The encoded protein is CANIRYRVPHQPQHF.

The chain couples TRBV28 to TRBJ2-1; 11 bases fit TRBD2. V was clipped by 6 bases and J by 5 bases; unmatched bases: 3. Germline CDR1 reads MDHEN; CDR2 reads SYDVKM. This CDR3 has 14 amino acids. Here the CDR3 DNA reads TGTGCCAGCAGGCCGGGACTAGCGGACAATGAGCAGTTCTTC. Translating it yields CASRPGLADNEQFF.

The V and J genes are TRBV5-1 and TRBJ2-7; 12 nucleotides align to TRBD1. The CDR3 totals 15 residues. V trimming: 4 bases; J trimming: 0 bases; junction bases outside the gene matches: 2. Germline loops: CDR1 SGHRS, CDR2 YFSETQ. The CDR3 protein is CASSVGQGASYEQYF. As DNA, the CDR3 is TGCGCCAGCAGCGTGGGACAGGGGGCCTCCTACGAGCAGTACTTC.

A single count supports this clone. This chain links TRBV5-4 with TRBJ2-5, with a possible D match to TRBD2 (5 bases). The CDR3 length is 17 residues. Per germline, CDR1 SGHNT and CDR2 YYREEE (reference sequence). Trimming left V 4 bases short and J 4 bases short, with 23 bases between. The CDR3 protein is CASSTGTNLGAPETQYF. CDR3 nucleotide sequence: TGTGCCAGCAGCACCGGTACCAATCTGGGAGCCCCAGAGACCCAGTACTTC.

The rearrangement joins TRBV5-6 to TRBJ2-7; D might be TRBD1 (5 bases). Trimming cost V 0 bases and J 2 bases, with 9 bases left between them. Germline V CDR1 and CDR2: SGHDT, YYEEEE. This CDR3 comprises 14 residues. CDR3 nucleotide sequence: TGTGCCAGCAGCTTGGTGGCAGGGACCTACGAGCAGTACTTC. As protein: CASSLVAGTYEQYF.

The CDR3 loop reads CASSLSSNNEQFF. The CDR3 coding sequence is TGTGCCAGCAGCTTAAGCTCTAACAATGAGCAGTTCTTC. The chain couples TRBV7-8 to TRBJ2-1, with D unresolved. The germline V and J ends were trimmed by 2 bases and 5 bases, with 7 bases remaining between them. The CDR3 runs to 13 residues. Looked up from germline, CDR1 is SGHVS and CDR2 is FQNEAQ.

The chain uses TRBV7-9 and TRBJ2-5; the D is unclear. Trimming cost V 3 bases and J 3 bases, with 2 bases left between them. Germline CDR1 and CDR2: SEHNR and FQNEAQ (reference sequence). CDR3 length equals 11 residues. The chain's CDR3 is CASSFKETQYF. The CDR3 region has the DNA TGTGCCAGCAGCTTCAAAGAGACCCAGTACTTC. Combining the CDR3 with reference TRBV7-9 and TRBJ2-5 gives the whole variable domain DTGVSQNPRHKITKRGQNVTFRCDPISEHNRLYWYRQTLGQGPEFLTYFQNEAQLEKSRLLSDRFSAERPKGSFSTLEIQRTEQGDSAMYLCASSFKETQYFGPGTRLLVL.